This T cell receptor beta chain is from a study of control samples from healthy donors and cancer patients. The method was immunoSEQ multiplex PCR; TCRdb's version includes in-frame clones alone and lacks a portion of them. Among 120,000 to 150,000 clones, more than 80% were seen once, and the ten largest hold 5.5% to 7.5%. The length of the CDR3 is 14 residues. Germline CDR1 and CDR2: SQVTM and ANQGSEA. V was shortened by 1 base and J by 0 bases, with 9 bases between the two germline ends. The TCR sequence derives from a man aged 18 to 30 in good health. The sequenced sample consisted of blood. V is TRBV29-1 and J is TRBJ1-1, with D possibly being TRBD1 (5 bases). CDR3: CSVEAQGMNTEAFF. The CDR3 nucleotides read TGCAGCGTTGAAGCGCAGGGAATGAACACTGAAGCTTTCTTT. Using reference TRBV29-1 and TRBJ1-1 for the parts outside the CDR3, the full variable domain is SAVISQKPSRDICQRGTSLTIQCQVDSQVTMMFWYRQQPGQSLTLIATANQGSEATYESGFVIDKFPISRPNLTFSTLTVSNMSPEDSSIYLCSVEAQGMNTEAFFGQGTRLTVV.